This T cell receptor (beta chain) was captured in a study of cytomegalovirus exposure and HLA in healthy donors. PCR primers comprised 60 Vbeta and 13 Jbeta primers. The method was immunoSEQ multiplex PCR; TCRdb's version includes in-frame clones alone and lacks a portion of them. The data show 150,000 to 250,000 clones, over 75% seen once. Note on this clone: Its antigen is not identified.

General study results and limits: Among immune exposure information, only CMV serostatus was available. A further, later analysis showed that HLA-associated TCR beta chains (compared with equally common others) were more clonally expanded. A later analysis linked a missense DCLRE1C variant to TCR beta V- and J-gene trimming.

While unrecorded immune exposures were likely, the donors were nominally healthy when sampled. This CDR3 spans 17 amino acids. Germline V gene sequence: CDR1 SGDLS, CDR2 YYNGEE. The trim removed 0 bases at V and 4 bases at J, leaving 7 bases unmatched. The specimen sequenced was PBMCs. The chain combines TRBV9 with TRBJ2-5; TRBD1 agrees at 12 bases. This sequence originates from a woman in her forties or fifties in good health and CMV-seronegative. The CDR3 is CASSVAGGTGGLETQYF. The CDR3 bases are TGTGCCAGCAGCGTAGCTGGCGGGACAGGGGGCTTAGAGACCCAGTACTTC.